A selection of T cell receptor beta chains follows, all from one sample in a study of control samples from healthy donors and cancer patients. Using immunoSEQ multiplex PCR, the repertoire was profiled, and TCRdb retains in-frame clones only, with some absent. The data hold fewer than 85,000 clones, with over 75% observed a single time. Material for sequencing was blood. These receptors were collected from a middle-aged man in good health. Each CDR3 is given with its conserved first and last residue. Only part of the rows carry a size: once, few, many, or a class if the clone is expanded.

V	J	length	size	CDR3
TRBV29-1	TRBJ1-1	13	NA	CSVGTAGGTEAFF
TRBV15	TRBJ2-7	14	once	CATSRRQGLGEQYF
TRBV7-2	TRBJ1-2	14	NA	CASSLGGSNYGYTF
TRBV5-1	TRBJ1-5	14	NA	CASSFGAINQPQHF
TRBV7-9	TRBJ1-1	11	once	CASRLVFEAFF
TRBV2	TRBJ1-3	18	NA	CASSGPGQPPLRGNTIYF
TRBV9	TRBJ1-2	14	NA	CASSVGPRNYGYTF
TRBV5-4	TRBJ2-7	14	NA	CASSSQPQQHEQYF
TRBV27	TRBJ2-2	16	NA	CASSASPGGNTGELFF
TRBV11-2	TRBJ1-3	15	NA	CATQARGYSGNTIYF
TRBV12-5	TRBJ1-6	16	NA	CASGLRSGQGGSPLHF
TRBV7-6	TRBJ2-3	17	NA	CASSLAASGGSTDTQYF
TRBV3-1/TRBV3-2	TRBJ2-7	18	NA	CASSQDLWVGKSSYEQYF
TRBV5-5	TRBJ1-1	14	NA	CASSSRLQGATAFF
TRBV18	TRBJ2-7	14	NA	CASSPLGRAHEQYF
TRBV5-5	TRBJ1-1	13	few	CASSLEGFTEAFF
TRBV29-1	TRBJ1-4	12	NA	CSVAVGNEKLFF
TRBV21-1	TRBJ2-7	15	NA	CASSKSQGEGDEQYF
TRBV10-3	TRBJ2-3	14	few	CAISYRGGTDTQYF
TRBV6-5	TRBJ1-5	11	NA	CASSYEGHQHF
TRBV30	TRBJ2-1	13	NA	CAWSDHRVEEQFF
TRBV4-2	TRBJ1-1	18	few	CASSQDLRGQGDPTEAFF
TRBV5-4	TRBJ2-2	14	NA	CASSLEVTVGELFF
TRBV6-2/TRBV6-3	TRBJ1-1	16	NA	CASSYSPSEMNTEAFF
TRBV11-1	TRBJ1-2	12	NA	CASRGRGYGYTF